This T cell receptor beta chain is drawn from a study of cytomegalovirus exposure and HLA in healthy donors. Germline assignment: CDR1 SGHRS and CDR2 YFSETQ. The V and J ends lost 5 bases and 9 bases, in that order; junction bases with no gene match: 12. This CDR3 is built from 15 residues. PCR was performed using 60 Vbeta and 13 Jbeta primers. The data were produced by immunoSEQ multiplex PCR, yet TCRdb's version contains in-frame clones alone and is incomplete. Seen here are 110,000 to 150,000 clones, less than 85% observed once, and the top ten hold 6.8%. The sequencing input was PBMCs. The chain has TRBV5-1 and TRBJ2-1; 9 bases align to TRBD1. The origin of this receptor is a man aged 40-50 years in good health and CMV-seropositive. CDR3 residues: CASRPRDRGAVEQFF. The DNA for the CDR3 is TGCGCCAGCAGGCCGCGAGACAGGGGGGCGGTTGAGCAGTTCTTC.